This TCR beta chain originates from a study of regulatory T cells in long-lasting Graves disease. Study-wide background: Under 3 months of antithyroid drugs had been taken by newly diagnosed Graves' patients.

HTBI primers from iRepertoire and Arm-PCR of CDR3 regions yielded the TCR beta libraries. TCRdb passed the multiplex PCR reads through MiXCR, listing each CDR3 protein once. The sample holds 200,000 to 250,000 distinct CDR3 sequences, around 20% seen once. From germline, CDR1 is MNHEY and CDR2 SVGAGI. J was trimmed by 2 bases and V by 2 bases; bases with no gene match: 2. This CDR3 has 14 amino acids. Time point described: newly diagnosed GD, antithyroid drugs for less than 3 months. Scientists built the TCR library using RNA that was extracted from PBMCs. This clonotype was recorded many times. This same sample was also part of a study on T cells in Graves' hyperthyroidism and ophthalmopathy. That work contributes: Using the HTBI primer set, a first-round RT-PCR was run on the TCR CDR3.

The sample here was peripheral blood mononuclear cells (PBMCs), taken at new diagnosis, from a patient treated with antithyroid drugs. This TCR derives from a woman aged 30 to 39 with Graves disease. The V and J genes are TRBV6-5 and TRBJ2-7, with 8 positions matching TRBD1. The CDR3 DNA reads TGTGCCAGCAGTTACGGACAGGGACCCTACGAGCAGTACTTC. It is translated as CASSYGQGPYEQYF.